This TCR beta chain was sequenced for a study of beta chain features in type 1 diabetes. Germline V gene lookup returns CDR1 SEHNR and CDR2 FQNEAQ (reference sequence). Trimming cost V 2 bases and J 5 bases, with 10 bases left between them. The CDR3 spans 13 residues. A few counts support this clone. Its cognate antigen is unknown. It was one heparinised blood draw, averaging roughly 120 mL, that each donor gave. It was via CD45RO/CCR7/CD25/CD127/CD95/CD27 that CD4+ naive, central memory, regulatory and stem cell-like memory cells were sorted. Regarding the study as a whole: PCR might favor shorter templates, equally in patients and controls. TCRB rearrangement may or may not be influenced by HLA type; here this remained unresolved.

Reverse transcription of all isolated RNA meant that expressed TCRB transcripts were sequenced. Some clones are missing from TCRdb's copy, which holds only in-frame ones; the method was immunoSEQ multiplex PCR. The sample holds a few hundred thousand clones; roughly 12% are singletons and the top ten take approximately 0.015%. The rearrangement links TRBV7-9 to TRBJ2-7, with a weak D call TRBD2 (5 bases). The source is a young man in good health. Sequencing input: naive CD4+ T cells from blood. CDR3 coding DNA: TGTGCCAGCAGCTTACAGCGGCCCAACGAGCAGTACTTC. Protein: CASSLQRPNEQYF.